The following is a TCR beta chain sequence with its context. Its target is not known. A much larger clone lies a single base off, so this may be a read error. The use of a sample-barcoded 5' primer and a J-beta primer mix characterized a second PCR of roughly 6 to 11 cycles. TCRdb reprocessed the 5' RACE reads with MiXCR, giving one entry per CDR3 protein. The table has about 650,000 distinct CDR3 sequences, around 52% seen once. No fewer than 5.5 micrograms of total RNA were isolated from every sample. In germline, CDR1 is KGHDR, CDR2 SFDVKD. The V and J ends lost 4 bases and 11 bases respectively, with 15 bases between them. The CDR3 loop spans 13 amino acids. The source of the sample is a study of blood T cells in healthy people across ages. Study-wide results and caveats: Estimates of total diversity, which came from one million sequenced T cells, were considered to be underestimates. TCR beta diversity correlated strongly with naive T cell percentage. Significant beta diversity loss was already apparent by age approximately 38, declining roughly linearly.

J is TRBJ2-3 and V is TRBV24-1; D is ambiguous. The TCR comes from a woman aged 80 or older in good health. Sequences were obtained from blood. The CDR3 sequence: CATSDQRTNRQYF. CDR3 DNA: TGTGCCACCAGTGACCAGAGAACTAATAGGCAGTATTTT.